A single T cell receptor (beta chain) is shown here with its context. The data were obtained in a study of blood T cell repertoires in COVID-19. Whole-study context: Sources were T cells, B-cell-depleted T cells, or PBMCs; the material itself was cDNA or gDNA.

Germline loops: CDR1 KGHSH, CDR2 LQKENI. The CDR3 covers 14 residues. V lost 5 bases and J lost 3; bases outside the gene matches: 4. In the source study's methods: Amplifying reference gene primers gave estimates of nucleated cell counts. Some clones are missing from TCRdb's copy, which holds only in-frame ones; the method was immunoSEQ multiplex PCR. D and trimming were read from the DNA, whereas the V and J calls and clone size are those reported in that table. The table includes 300,000 to 400,000 clones, roughly nine tenths detected once. The sequence was collected from a woman younger than 45 who had been exposed to COVID-19. Sequenced sample: PBMCs or T cells enriched from blood (not recorded which). V and J are TRBV18 and TRBJ1-5; 7 bases line up with TRBD1. The CDR3 here is CASSSDRVNQPQHF. CDR3 nucleotide sequence: TGTGCCAGCTCATCCGACAGGGTCAATCAGCCCCAGCATTTT.